Below, 9 T cell receptor beta chains from the same sample are listed, as sequenced in a study of T and B cells in COVID-19 patients. TRB rearrangements were amplified by multiplex PCR with BIOMED2 TRB-A/B primers. TCRdb redid the calling of the multiplex PCR reads with MiXCR, one entry per CDR3 protein. The sample shows roughly 1,200 distinct CDR3 sequences, about 29% of them seen only once. From blood, about 240-550 ng of genomic DNA served as TRB template. Sequencing was carried out using blood. The receptors stem from a human donor with active COVID-19.

By share, this clonotype ranks as medium-sized. This chain joins TRBV5-4 and TRBJ2-7; D might be TRBD1 (5 bases). Germline V gene lookup returns CDR1 SGHNT and CDR2 YYREEE (reference sequence). V gave up 7 bases and J gave up 7 bases, with 18 bases separating them. The CDR3 loop spans 13 amino acids. The CDR3 DNA reads as TGTGCCAGCGGAGTCAACCACCGACAGGAGCAGTACTTC. Its protein product is CASGVNHRQEQYF.

This clonotype turned up a few times. The chain links TRBV28 to TRBJ2-1; D is undetermined. The CDR3 is 14 residues long. V gave up 7 bases and J gave up 4 bases, with 14 bases separating them. Germline V gives CDR1 MDHEN, CDR2 SYDVKM. CDR3 loop: CASKGPAFYNEQFF. The CDR3 region has the DNA TGTGCCAGCAAGGGCCCGGCGTTTTACAATGAGCAGTTCTTC.

This clonotype is medium-sized by share. The rearrangement links TRBV5-1 to TRBJ2-7; D tentatively fits TRBD1 or TRBD2 (5 bases each). V was clipped by 4 bases and J by 2 bases, with 13 bases between them. CDR3 length: 14 amino acids. CDR1 SGHRS and CDR2 YFSETQ come from the germline V gene. CDR3 coding DNA: TGCGCCAGCAGCCCGGGGCCTGACGCCTACGAGCAGTACTTC. This sequence encodes CASSPGPDAYEQYF.

The gene calls are TRBV11-1 and TRBJ1-6; TRBD1 agrees at 11 bases. CDR3 length equals 16 residues. Germline V gene sequence: CDR1 SGHAT, CDR2 FQDESV (reference sequence). Trimming cost V 4 bases and J 8 bases; bases outside gene matches: 7. CDR3 sequence (DNA): TGTGCCAGCAGCTACCGGACAGGGGGCATATATTCACCCCTCCACTTT. Its translation: CASSYRTGGIYSPLHF.

Only a few counts were recorded for this clonotype. V usage is TRBV4-2 and J usage is TRBJ2-7; D possibly corresponds to TRBD1 (6 bases). V was pared by 1 base and J by 1 base, with 14 bases between. This CDR3 spans 16 amino acids. Germline lookup yields CDR1 LGHNA and CDR2 YNFKEQ. CDR3 in amino acids: CASSQADRLLSYEQYF. The DNA for the CDR3 is TGTGCCAGCAGCCAAGCGGACAGACTTTTATCCTACGAGCAGTACTTC.

By proportion, this clonotype is medium-sized. The genes are TRBV5-1 and TRBJ2-1; D assignment may be TRBD1 or TRBD2 (5 bases each). The germline gives CDR1 SGHRS, CDR2 YFSETQ. The germline V and J ends were trimmed by 4 bases and 3 bases, with 11 bases remaining between them. The CDR3 sequence is 14 residues long. The DNA for the CDR3 is TGCGCCAGCAGCGAGGGGAGAGGCTACAATGAGCAGTTCTTC. Its protein product is CASSEGRGYNEQFF.

For the CDR3, the DNA is TGTGCCAGCAGTTATAAGACAGGGCGGCAGCCCCAGCATTTT. It encodes CASSYKTGRQPQHF. The chain carries TRBV6-5 and TRBJ1-5; TRBD1 matches at 7 bases. V dropped 3 bases and J dropped 7; count of bases not matched to a gene: 6. Germline V CDR1 and CDR2: MNHEY, SVGAGI. The CDR3 covers 14 residues.

In its sample, this clonotype was seen a few times. J is TRBJ2-1 and V is TRBV28; the match to TRBD2 covers 8 bases. The CDR3 runs to 15 residues. Germline loops: CDR1 MDHEN, CDR2 SYDVKM. With V trimmed by 10 bases and J by 0 bases, 8 bases remained unmatched. The CDR3 sequence: CATRERESSYNEQFF. DNA for the CDR3: TGTGCCACCCGGGAGCGGGAGAGCTCCTACAATGAGCAGTTCTTC.

In its sample, this clonotype ranks as large. The chain is built from TRBV19 and TRBJ2-3, with D unclear. V was pared by 8 bases and J by 1 base, with 16 bases between. CDR3 length: 15 residues. Germline assignment: CDR1 LNHDA and CDR2 SQIVND (reference sequence). CDR3 protein: CASSLAGPGTDTQYF. The CDR3 nucleotides read TGTGCCAGTTCCCTCGCCGGACCCGGCACAGATACGCAGTATTTT.